These 32 T cell receptor beta chains were sequenced from one sample in a study of early T cells in non-severe SARS-CoV-2 infection. One entry per CDR3 protein results from TCRdb running MiXCR on the 5' RACE reads. Among some 39,000 distinct CDR3 sequences listed, 4% to 4.5% were seen once. The sequencing sample was made of whole blood. The receptors were gathered from an adult who was a healthcare worker with PCR-confirmed SARS-CoV-2 infection or an uninfected control (not recorded which).

This clonotype was recorded a few times. The chain couples TRBV29-1 to TRBJ2-7; D might be TRBD1 or TRBD2, each matching 6 bases. The CDR3 is made up of 13 amino acids. The germline CDR1 and CDR2 sequences are SQVTM and ANQGSEA. V was cut by 3 bases and J by 3 bases, with 12 bases left in between. Here the CDR3 reads CSVEPGGGYEQYF. CDR3 coding DNA: TGCAGCGTTGAGCCCGGGGGCGGCTACGAGCAGTACTTC.

The chain couples TRBV15 to TRBJ1-6, with D uncertain. The germline V gene encodes CDR1 LNHNV and CDR2 YYDKDF (reference sequence). CDR3 length equals 13 residues. The V and J ends lost 5 bases and 9 bases respectively, with 11 bases between them. The CDR3 loop is CATSWTVGSPLHF. In nucleotides, the CDR3 is TGTGCCACCAGCTGGACCGTGGGTTCACCCCTCCACTTT.

This clonotype showed up many times. The chain couples TRBV7-6 to TRBJ2-1, with 8 bases that match TRBD2. After removal of 6 bases from V and 5 bases from J, the junction contained 6 bases not matched to a gene. Per the germline V gene, CDR1 is SGHVS and CDR2 is FNYEAQ. CDR3 length equals 14 residues. The CDR3 sequence: CASSLAAGDNEQFF. The CDR3 DNA is TGTGCCAGCAGTCTTGCAGCGGGGGACAATGAGCAGTTCTTC.

This clonotype has at least ten counts. The chain combines TRBV12-3 or TRBV12-4 with TRBJ2-6, with a weak D call TRBD1 (6 bases). V lost 4 bases to trimming and J lost 3 bases, with 22 bases between them. The CDR3 runs 19 residues. CDR3 coding DNA: TGTGCCAGCAGTTCGAATCTGGGGGCGATAAGTGTTGGGGCCAACGTCCTGACTTTC. Encoded protein: CASSSNLGAISVGANVLTF.

This clonotype was observed at least ten times. The rearrangement links TRBV18 to TRBJ1-2; 7 nucleotides align to TRBD1. With V trimmed by 3 bases and J by 0 bases, 7 bases remained unmatched. Germline CDR1 KGHSH, CDR2 LQKENI. The CDR3 covers 16 residues. Here the CDR3 reads CASSPTRTGSNYGYTF. The CDR3 DNA sequence: TGTGCCAGCTCACCGACTCGGACAGGTTCTAACTATGGCTACACCTTC.

The chain combines TRBV5-1 with TRBJ2-1; D gene unclear. Between the trimmed V and J ends, which lost 0 bases and 4 bases, there was a span of 2 bases. In germline, CDR1 is SGHRS, CDR2 YFSETQ. The CDR3 runs 12 residues. The CDR3 sequence is CASSLEYNEQFF. The DNA of the CDR3 is TGCGCCAGCAGCTTGGAATACAATGAGCAGTTCTTC.

This clonotype was recorded at least ten times. The rearrangement uses TRBV18 and TRBJ2-7; 10 positions match TRBD1. The CDR3 runs 14 residues. Unmatched junction bases numbered 6, after V lost 4 bases and J lost 6 bases. The V gene's germline CDR1 is KGHSH and CDR2 LQKENI. CDR3 nucleotide sequence: TGTGCCAGCTCACGACAGGGGGCCGGGACCGAGCAGTACTTC. Translating gives CASSRQGAGTEQYF.

This clonotype came up many times. V and J are TRBV28 and TRBJ2-7; D gene uncertain. V lost 5 bases to trimming and J lost 3 bases, with 5 bases between them. CDR1 is MDHEN, CDR2 SYDVKM, per germline. CDR3 size: 11 residues. CDR3 sequence reads: CASSARYEQYF. CDR3 nucleotide sequence: TGTGCCAGCAGTGCCCGCTACGAGCAGTACTTC.

This clonotype was observed many times. V is TRBV6-5 and J is TRBJ1-2; D remains ambiguous. CDR3 length: 11 amino acids. Between the trimmed V and J ends, which lost 11 bases and 0 bases, there was a span of 7 bases. Looked up from germline, CDR1 is MNHEY and CDR2 is SVGAGI. CDR3 bases: TGTGCCGCGCGGGCTAACTATGGCTACACCTTC. Protein sequence: CAARANYGYTF.

This clonotype was observed at least ten times. This rearrangement joins TRBV19 to TRBJ1-5, with D perhaps TRBD1 (5 bases). This CDR3 region has 17 residues. V lost 4 bases and J lost 7, with 23 bases in between. Germline V lookup: CDR1 LNHDA, CDR2 SQIVND (reference sequence). Written as DNA, the CDR3 is TGTGCCAGTAGTAAAAGACCCGGGACCAAGGGCCTCCAGCCCCAGCATTTT. Protein sequence: CASSKRPGTKGLQPQHF.

This clonotype was recorded at least ten times. The chain has TRBV7-9 and TRBJ2-3; 9 bases are shared with TRBD1. This CDR3 region has 15 residues. CDR1 is SEHNR and CDR2 is FQNEAQ in the germline V gene (reference sequence). J lost 0 bases, V lost 7 bases, and 5 bases had no gene match. The CDR3 DNA reads as TGTGCCAGCACCAGACAGGGGGTTAGCACAGATACGCAGTATTTT. Protein product: CASTRQGVSTDTQYF.

This clonotype was found many times. The chain has TRBV7-9 and TRBJ1-2, with D unclear. CDR3 size: 17 residues. Trimming stripped 3 bases from V and 2 bases from J, with 19 bases between. Germline values: CDR1 SEHNR, CDR2 FQNEAQ (reference sequence). This CDR3 is CASSFMAGSSLNYGYTF. For the CDR3, the DNA is TGTGCCAGCAGCTTTATGGCCGGGTCCAGCTTAAACTATGGCTACACCTTC.

This clonotype has a count of ten or more. V usage is TRBV4-1 and J usage is TRBJ2-1, with 9 nucleotides matching TRBD2. The length of the CDR3 is 18 residues. Trimming at V came to 0 bases and at J to 12 bases, leaving 18 bases not matched to a gene. Germline values: CDR1 MGHRA, CDR2 YSYEKL. This chain's CDR3 is CASSQEVWGVEREEGQFF. The CDR3 bases are TGCGCCAGCAGCCAAGAAGTGTGGGGTGTGGAGCGGGAGGAGGGGCAGTTCTTC.

This clonotype turned up a few times. V is TRBV4-1 and J is TRBJ2-6, with 12 bases aligning to TRBD2. Germline V gives CDR1 MGHRA, CDR2 YSYEKL. This CDR3 has 18 residues. V shed 1 base and J 2 bases; nucleotides not matched to a gene: 3. CDR3: CASSQAPSGRAGANVLTF. In DNA, the CDR3 is TGCGCCAGCAGCCAAGCACCTAGCGGGAGGGCTGGGGCCAACGTCCTGACTTTC.

This clonotype has a count of ten or more. V gene TRBV12-3 or TRBV12-4 combines with J gene TRBJ2-1, with D possibly called TRBD1 or TRBD2 (5 bases each). Trimming removed 6 bases from V and 7 bases from J, with 13 bases in between. The CDR3 runs 13 residues. This CDR3 is CASRWDPKNEQFF. Here the CDR3 DNA reads TGTGCCAGCAGATGGGACCCCAAGAATGAGCAGTTCTTC.

This clonotype was counted at least ten times. The chain recombines TRBV5-1 with TRBJ1-2; TRBD1 aligns across 10 bases. The V and J ends lost 7 bases and 4 bases, in that order; junction bases with no gene match: 13. The CDR3 contains 16 residues. CDR1 is SGHRS and CDR2 is YFSETQ in the germline V gene. The CDR3 region is CASPPKGQGPIYGYTF. The CDR3 nucleotides are TGCGCCAGCCCCCCCAAGGGACAGGGGCCAATCTATGGCTACACCTTC.

This clonotype was counted at least ten times. The chain combines TRBV6-6 with TRBJ2-3, with D hard to call. The CDR3 is 14 residues long. The germline V gene has CDR1 MNHNY and CDR2 SVGAGI (reference sequence). The V and J ends lost 8 bases and 2 bases respectively, with 14 bases between them. The CDR3 region is CASDPRLNTDTQYF. The DNA for the CDR3 is TGTGCCAGCGACCCGCGACTGAACACAGATACGCAGTATTTT.

This clonotype was counted ten times or more. V and J are TRBV6-2 or TRBV6-3 and TRBJ1-5; no definite D call. The length of the CDR3 is 16 residues. Trimming took off 0 bases at V and 2 bases at J, with 11 bases between the two ends. Germline CDR1 is MNHEY and CDR2 is SVGEGT. CDR3 amino acids: CASSYSLRIRNQPQHF. CDR3 DNA sequence: TGTGCCAGCAGTTACTCGCTCAGGATCCGCAATCAGCCCCAGCATTTT.

This clonotype was observed many times. V usage is TRBV12-3 or TRBV12-4 and J usage is TRBJ2-5; 8 bases match TRBD2. J lost 5 bases, V lost 3 bases, and 5 bases had no gene match. The CDR3 runs to 14 residues. CDR3 nucleotides: TGTGCCAGCAGTTTCAGCGGGAGTTTGGAGACCCAGTACTTC. Protein sequence: CASSFSGSLETQYF.

This clonotype was observed many times. V is TRBV20-1 and J is TRBJ2-2; 10 positions match TRBD2. Unmatched junction bases numbered 4, after V lost 0 bases and J lost 6 bases. CDR3 length: 15 amino acids. Germline CDR1 is DFQATT and CDR2 is SNEGSKA (reference sequence). CDR3 amino acids: CSARDQRGGAGELFF. The CDR3 coding sequence is TGCAGTGCTAGAGATCAGCGGGGGGGCGCCGGGGAGCTGTTTTTT.

This clonotype was observed a few times. The rearrangement uses TRBV21-1 and TRBJ2-3. TRBV21-1 is assigned pseudogene status. The CDR3 is 19 residues long. As DNA, the CDR3 is TGTGCCAGCAGCAAAGCGCTTAGTAAGCCTCGACCGGAACGGCATACGCAGTATTTT. Protein product: CASSKALSKPRPERHTQYF.

The V gene is TRBV20-1, the J gene TRBJ1-1, with TRBD1 as a possible D gene (6 bases). Germline V gene data show CDR1 as DFQATT and CDR2 as SNEGSKA (reference sequence). The CDR3 has 12 amino acids. Trimming removed 2 bases at V and 6 bases at J, with 10 bases between. CDR3 sequence reads: CSARLQGSEAFF. The CDR3 DNA is TGCAGTGCTAGACTACAGGGTTCTGAAGCTTTCTTT.

In this sample, this clonotype turned up many times. This rearrangement joins TRBV11-3 to TRBJ1-1; possibly TRBD1 for D (6 bases). Germline V gives CDR1 SGHNT, CDR2 YENEEA. V dropped 3 bases and J dropped 6 bases, with 17 bases sitting between them. The CDR3 has 15 residues. The CDR3 spells CASSFIGQTSPEAFF. The DNA for the CDR3 is TGTGCCAGCAGCTTCATCGGACAGACATCCCCTGAAGCTTTCTTT.

This clonotype was seen ten or more times. V and J are TRBV25-1 and TRBJ2-1; 8 positions agree with TRBD1. This CDR3 comprises 13 residues. Unmatched junction bases numbered 6, after V lost 7 bases and J lost 7 bases. Germline V gene data show CDR1 as MGHDK and CDR2 as SYGVNS. In DNA, the CDR3 is TGTGCCAGCAATACTTGGACAGGGAATGAGCAGTTCTTC. It codes for CASNTWTGNEQFF.

In its sample, this clonotype was seen many times. This sequence joins TRBV11-2 and TRBJ2-2, with 7 bases identical to TRBD2. The CDR3 totals 15 residues. J gave up 7 bases and V 5 bases, and 10 bases lay outside the gene matches. The germline CDR1 and CDR2 sequences are SGHAT and FQNNGV. The CDR3 nucleotides read TGTGCCAGCAGCACCCAGAGCGGGGCGGTCGGGGAGCTGTTTTTT. The encoded protein is CASSTQSGAVGELFF.

This clonotype was found many times. This rearrangement joins TRBV20-1 to TRBJ2-1; D unclear. The CDR3 length is 12 residues. V was cut by 1 base and J by 9 bases, with 10 bases left in between. CDR1 is DFQATT and CDR2 is SNEGSKA in the germline V gene (reference sequence). As DNA, the CDR3 is TGCAGTGCTAGAGTGTCCGCTTTTGAGCAGTTCTTC. Translation: CSARVSAFEQFF.

This clonotype was observed many times. The chain is built from TRBV3-1 and TRBJ2-1; D gene uncertain. V lost 4 bases and J lost 0, with 13 bases in between. Per the germline V gene, CDR1 is LGHDT and CDR2 is YNNKEL (reference sequence). The CDR3 spans 16 residues. The CDR3 is CASSPLDTDSYNEQFF. CDR3 nucleotide sequence: TGTGCCAGCAGCCCACTTGACACCGACTCCTACAATGAGCAGTTCTTC.

This clonotype was observed a handful of times. This chain links TRBV24-1 with TRBJ2-3; weak D call: TRBD2 (6 bases). The CDR3 runs to 16 residues. V shed 3 bases and J shed 2 bases, with 14 bases lying between them. In germline, CDR1 is KGHDR, CDR2 SFDVKD. For the CDR3, the DNA is TGTGCCACCAGTGATCAGCGGGTCGGGTACACAGATACGCAGTATTTT. It encodes CATSDQRVGYTDTQYF.

This clonotype has only a few counts. The genes are TRBV19 and TRBJ2-3, with 8 nucleotides matching TRBD2. V was pared by 5 bases and J by 1 base, with 8 bases of the junction left unmatched. This CDR3 has 16 residues. From germline, CDR1 is LNHDA and CDR2 SQIVND (reference sequence). The CDR3 loop is CASSGGRAGGTDTQYF. As DNA, the CDR3 is TGTGCCAGTAGTGGCGGTAGAGCGGGAGGCACAGATACGCAGTATTTT.

This clonotype was detected many times. The CDR3 reads CASTTGFRNTIYF. The CDR3 nucleotides read TGCGCCAGCACTACGGGGTTTCGAAACACCATATATTTT. V gene TRBV10-1 combines with J gene TRBJ1-3; no definite D call. Germline-derived CDR1 and CDR2 are WNHNN and SYGVQD (reference sequence). CDR3 length equals 13 residues. V was shortened by 7 bases and J by 5 bases, with 12 bases between the two germline ends.

This clonotype occurred many times. The V and J genes are TRBV20-1 and TRBJ2-7; 7 nucleotides align to TRBD1. Germline V gene data show CDR1 as DFQATT and CDR2 as SNEGSKA (reference sequence). V shed 6 bases, J shed 6 bases, and the junction held 14 bases outside the gene matches. The CDR3 totals 14 residues. In DNA, the CDR3 is TGCAGTGCAGTTTCTTCCACAGGGGCCGGCGAGCAGTACTTC. Translation: CSAVSSTGAGEQYF.

The sample holds many counts of this clonotype. The genes are TRBV7-8 and TRBJ2-1; D possibly matches TRBD1 or TRBD2 (5 bases each). In germline, CDR1 is SGHVS, CDR2 FQNEAQ. The ends were cut back, 5 bases at V and 0 bases at J, with 17 bases in the middle. CDR3 length: 17 amino acids. CDR3 DNA: TGTGCCAGCAGCAAGCTGATAGAGGGGAGCTCCTACAATGAGCAGTTCTTC. Its translation is CASSKLIEGSSYNEQFF.